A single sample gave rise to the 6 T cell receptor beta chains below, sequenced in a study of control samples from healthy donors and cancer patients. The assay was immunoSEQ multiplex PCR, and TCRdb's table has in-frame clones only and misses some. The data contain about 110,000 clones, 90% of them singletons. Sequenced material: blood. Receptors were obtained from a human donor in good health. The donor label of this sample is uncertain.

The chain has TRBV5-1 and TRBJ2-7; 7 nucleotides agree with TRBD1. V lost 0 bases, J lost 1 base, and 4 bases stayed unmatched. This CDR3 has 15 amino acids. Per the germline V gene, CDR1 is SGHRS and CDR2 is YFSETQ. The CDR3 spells CASSLGDRASYEQYF. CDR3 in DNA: TGCGCCAGCAGCTTGGGTGACAGGGCATCCTACGAGCAGTACTTC.

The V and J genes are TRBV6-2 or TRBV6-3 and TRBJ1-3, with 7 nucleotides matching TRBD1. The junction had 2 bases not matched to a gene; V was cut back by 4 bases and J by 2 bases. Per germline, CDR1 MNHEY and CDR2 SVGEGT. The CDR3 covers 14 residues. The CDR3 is CASSFGTAGNTIYF. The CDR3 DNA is TGTGCCAGCAGTTTCGGGACAGCTGGAAACACCATATATTTT.

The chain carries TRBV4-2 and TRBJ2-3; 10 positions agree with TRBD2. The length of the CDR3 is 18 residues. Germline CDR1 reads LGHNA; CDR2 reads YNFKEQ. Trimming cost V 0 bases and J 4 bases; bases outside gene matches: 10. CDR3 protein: CASSQELRTSGRADTQYF. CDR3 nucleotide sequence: TGTGCCAGCAGCCAAGAATTACGGACTAGCGGAAGGGCAGATACGCAGTATTTT.

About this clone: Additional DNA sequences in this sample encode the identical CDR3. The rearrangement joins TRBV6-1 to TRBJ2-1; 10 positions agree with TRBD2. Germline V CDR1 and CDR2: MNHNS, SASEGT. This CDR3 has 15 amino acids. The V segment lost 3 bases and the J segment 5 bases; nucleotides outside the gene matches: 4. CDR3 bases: TGTGCCAGCAGTGAGCGAAGCGGGGGGGACAATGAGCAGTTCTTC. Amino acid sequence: CASSERSGGDNEQFF.

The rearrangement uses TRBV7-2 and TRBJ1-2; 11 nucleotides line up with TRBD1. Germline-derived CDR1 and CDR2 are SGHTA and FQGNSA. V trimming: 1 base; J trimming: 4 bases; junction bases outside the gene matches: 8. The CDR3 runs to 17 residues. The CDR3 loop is CASSLGGTGGYGYGYTF. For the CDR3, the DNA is TGTGCCAGCAGCTTAGGGGGGACAGGGGGATATGGCTATGGCTACACCTTC.

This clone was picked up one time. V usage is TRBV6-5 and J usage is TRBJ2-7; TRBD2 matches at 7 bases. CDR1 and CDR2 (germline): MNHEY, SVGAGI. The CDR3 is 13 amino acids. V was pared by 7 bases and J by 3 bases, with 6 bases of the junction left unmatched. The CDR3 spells CASTWGGSYEQYF. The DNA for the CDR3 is TGTGCCAGCACTTGGGGCGGGAGCTACGAGCAGTACTTC.